This T cell receptor beta chain was obtained from a study of T cell repertoires in cytomegalovirus infection. TCRdb re-derived calls from the reads in MiXCR, one entry per CDR3 protein. The repertoire holds around 740,000 distinct CDR3 sequences, roughly 36% seen once, with more than 2.5% in the top ten. This clonotype was observed a few times. Its antigen is as yet unknown. The study, taken as a whole, reports: The ex vivo response was dominated by HLA-C-restricted CMV-specific TCR beta clonotypes.

The specimen was PBMCs. The TCR was taken from a human donor in good health (CMV status not recorded). Some clones in this sample may be carry-over from other donors' samples.

The CDR3 region has the DNA TGTGCCAGCAGCTTAGGATCAGGGCAGGACGAGCAGTACTTC. Translating gives CASSLGSGQDEQYF. The genes are TRBV7-9 and TRBJ2-7; D perhaps matches TRBD1 (5 bases). This CDR3 is 14 amino acids long. Germline lookup yields CDR1 SEHNR and CDR2 FQNEAQ (reference sequence). Trimming took off 1 base at V and 5 bases at J, with 12 bases between the two ends.